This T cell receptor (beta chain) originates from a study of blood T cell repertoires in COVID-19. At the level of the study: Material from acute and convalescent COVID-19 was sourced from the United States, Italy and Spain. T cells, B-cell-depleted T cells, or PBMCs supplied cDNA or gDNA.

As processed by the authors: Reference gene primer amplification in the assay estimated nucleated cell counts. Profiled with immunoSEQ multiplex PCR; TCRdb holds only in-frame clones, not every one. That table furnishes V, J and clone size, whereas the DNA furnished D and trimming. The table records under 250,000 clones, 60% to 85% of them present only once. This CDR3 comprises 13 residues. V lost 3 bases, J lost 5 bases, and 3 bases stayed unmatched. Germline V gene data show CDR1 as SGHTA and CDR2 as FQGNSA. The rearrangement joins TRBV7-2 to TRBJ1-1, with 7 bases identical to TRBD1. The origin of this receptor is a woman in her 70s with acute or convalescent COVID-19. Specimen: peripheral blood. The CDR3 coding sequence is TGTGCCAGCAGCTTCAAACAGGGGACTGAAGCTTTCTTT. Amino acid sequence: CASSFKQGTEAFF.